This T cell receptor (beta chain) was captured in a study of T cells in Graves' hyperthyroidism and ophthalmopathy. The germline V gene encodes CDR1 SGHDT and CDR2 YYEEEE. The CDR3 is 14 amino acids. V lost 5 bases and J lost 0, with 9 bases in between. There were TCR beta CDR3 regions amplified from RNA transcripts. HTBI primers drove first-round RT-PCR of the TCR CDR3. TCRdb called the multiplex PCR reads again in MiXCR, with one record for every CDR3 protein. The table has roughly 300,000 distinct CDR3 sequences, about 14% seen once; the top ten hold 20% to 25%. In its sample, this clonotype was seen many times.

The TCR sequence derives from a young woman with Graves' hyperthyroidism. V is TRBV5-6 and J is TRBJ2-1; no firm D call. Material for sequencing was blood. In DNA form, the CDR3 reads TGTGCCAGCAGGTACGAACCCTCCTACAATGAGCAGTTCTTC. Encoded protein: CASRYEPSYNEQFF.